This T cell receptor (beta chain) was recorded in a study of shared clonotypes between healthy human individuals. CDR1 SGHTA and CDR2 FQGTGA come from the germline V gene. The V end was cut by 5 bases, the J end by 4 bases, with 14 bases between. The CDR3 totals 14 residues. The protocol was immunoSEQ multiplex PCR, while the TCRdb copy is restricted to in-frame clones and leaves out a portion. Of around 1,100,000 clones in the sample, approximately 75% were seen once. This clone came up once. The chain combines TRBV7-3 with TRBJ1-1, with D unclear. The TCR originated in a man between 18 and 35 years old in good health. Some clones in this sample may be carry-over from other donors' samples. The sample taken for sequencing was memory CD4+ T cells from PBMCs. Subset here: CD45RA-negative fraction. CDR3 residues: CASSARASGTEAFF. In nucleotides, the CDR3 is TGTGCCAGCAGCGCGAGGGCGTCTGGCACTGAAGCTTTCTTT.